The 29 T cell receptor beta chains below were found in one sample sequenced in a study of blood T cell repertoires in COVID-19. The table came from immunoSEQ multiplex PCR; TCRdb's copy has only in-frame clones and leaves some out. This table has about 190,000 clones, about 85% appearing once. The sequenced sample consisted of peripheral blood. The receptors originated from a man in his sixties or seventies with active or convalescent COVID-19.

The chain combines TRBV9 with TRBJ2-1, with 7 bases matching TRBD1. The CDR3 runs 15 residues. V shed 4 bases, J shed 0 bases, and the junction held 4 bases outside the gene matches. Germline assignment: CDR1 SGDLS and CDR2 YYNGEE. CDR3 in amino acids: CASSLQGSSYNEQFF. The CDR3 nucleotides are TGTGCCAGCAGCCTACAGGGGAGCTCCTACAATGAGCAGTTCTTC.

This clone was observed once. The chain combines TRBV7-9 with TRBJ2-1; tentative D call: TRBD2 (5 bases). CDR1 SEHNR and CDR2 FQNEAQ come from the germline V gene (reference sequence). The CDR3 loop spans 13 amino acids. The V end was cut by 6 bases, the J end by 8 bases, with 14 bases between. CDR3 in amino acids: CASRVGEYHEQFF. The CDR3 coding sequence is TGTGCCAGCAGGGTGGGAGAGTACCATGAGCAGTTCTTC.

A single count supports this clone. The rearrangement joins TRBV9 to TRBJ2-7; TRBD1 is a possible D gene (6 bases). Trimming pared 4 bases from V and 4 bases from J, leaving 21 bases between. Germline V lookup: CDR1 SGDLS, CDR2 YYNGEE. The CDR3 is 16 amino acids. In nucleotides, the CDR3 is TGTGCCAGCAGCTTCAGGACAGTACTAATCCGGTACGAGCAGTACTTC. Translation: CASSFRTVLIRYEQYF.

The CDR3 loop reads CAISDLRDSTGELFF. CDR3 bases: TGTGCCATCAGTGATCTCCGGGACAGCACCGGGGAGCTGTTTTTT. The chain combines TRBV10-3 with TRBJ2-2; TRBD1 matches at 7 bases. The V segment lost 3 bases and the J segment 4 bases; nucleotides outside the gene matches: 5. This CDR3 is built from 15 residues. Germline CDR1 and CDR2: ENHRY and SYGVKD.

The DNA of the CDR3 is TGTGCCAGCAGGAACGGGCTAGACAGTAACACTGAAGCTTTCTTT. Translation gives CASRNGLDSNTEAFF. This sequence joins TRBV6-5 and TRBJ1-1; TRBD1 is a possible D gene (5 bases). Germline loops: CDR1 MNHEY, CDR2 SVGAGI. Trimming pared 6 bases from V and 2 bases from J, leaving 16 bases between. The CDR3 loop spans 15 amino acids.

The chain is built from TRBV5-4 and TRBJ1-1; D may be TRBD1 (5 bases). The CDR3 covers 14 residues. Trimming left V 1 base short and J 4 bases short, with 11 bases between. Germline values: CDR1 SGHNT, CDR2 YYREEE (reference sequence). The CDR3 here is CASSLTGGATEAFF. CDR3 sequence (DNA): TGTGCCAGCAGCTTGACGGGTGGGGCCACTGAAGCTTTCTTT.

This clone was observed a single time. CDR3 nucleotides: TGTGCCAGCAGCGCCGCTAGCGGAGACTCCTACAATGAGCAGTTCTTC. This gives the protein CASSAASGDSYNEQFF. The chain carries TRBV9 and TRBJ2-1; 7 bases align to TRBD2. Germline values: CDR1 SGDLS, CDR2 YYNGEE. Germline trimming cut 3 bases from V and 0 bases from J; bases unmatched to any gene: 6. The CDR3 has 16 residues.

The rearrangement joins TRBV6-5 to TRBJ1-1; D gene uncertain. The V end was cut by 6 bases, the J end by 1 base, with 9 bases between. This CDR3 is 13 amino acids long. The germline V gene encodes CDR1 MNHEY and CDR2 SVGAGI. Here the CDR3 reads CASRQAWNTEAFF. As DNA, the CDR3 is TGTGCCAGCAGGCAGGCCTGGAACACTGAAGCTTTCTTT.

The chain recombines TRBV6-5 with TRBJ2-7, with D uncertain. The CDR3 is 12 amino acids. Trimming cost V 6 bases and J 0 bases, with 6 bases left between them. CDR1 MNHEY and CDR2 SVGAGI come from the germline V gene. Here the CDR3 DNA reads TGTGCCAGCAGGGCCAGCTCCTACGAGCAGTACTTC. Translated, it gives CASRASSYEQYF.

The chain couples TRBV30 to TRBJ1-3, with D tentatively TRBD1 (6 bases). From germline, CDR1 is GTSNPN and CDR2 SVGIG (reference sequence). This CDR3 is built from 20 residues. V was shortened by 2 bases and J by 0 bases, with 26 bases between the two germline ends. In nucleotides, the CDR3 is TGTGCCTGGAGTCAACTAGGGGGACGCCCAAAAAGTGACTCTGGAAACACCATATATTTT. Translating it yields CAWSQLGGRPKSDSGNTIYF.

The chain combines TRBV5-6 with TRBJ2-4; D unclear. The CDR3 length is 13 residues. CDR1 SGHDT and CDR2 YYEEEE come from the germline V gene. The V and J ends lost 5 bases and 1 base respectively, with 7 bases between them. The CDR3 protein is CASSNYAKNIQYF. The CDR3 DNA reads as TGTGCCAGCAGTAACTACGCCAAAAACATTCAGTACTTC.

This chain links TRBV12-3 or TRBV12-4 with TRBJ2-5, with D possibly TRBD2 on 6 matching bases. This CDR3 contains 13 residues. V lost 5 bases and J lost 5, with 12 bases in between. CDR3 sequence: CASSRRGGETQYF. CDR3 nucleotides: TGTGCCAGCAGTAGGAGGGGCGGGGAGACCCAGTACTTC.

This rearrangement joins TRBV3-1 (or the pseudogene TRBV3-2) to TRBJ2-2; 9 bases align to TRBD2. After removal of 4 bases from V and 2 bases from J, the junction contained 20 bases not matched to a gene. The length of the CDR3 is 21 residues. Germline assignment: CDR1 LGHDT and CDR2 YNNKEL (reference sequence). Written as DNA, the CDR3 is TGTGCCAGCAGCCCGGACAGGAAAGCTTCTAGCGGGAACCTAAACACCGGGGAGCTGTTTTTT. The encoded protein is CASSPDRKASSGNLNTGELFF.

This chain connects TRBV2 to TRBJ1-2; no clear D gene. The CDR3 spans 13 residues. Germline V gene data show CDR1 as SNHLY and CDR2 as FYNNEI. The V gene lost 7 bases and the J gene lost 5 bases, with 14 bases spanning the gap. The CDR3 nucleotides read TGTGCCAGCACCAAAGCGATCATGTATGGCTACACCTTC. This translates into CASTKAIMYGYTF.

The chain couples TRBV28 to TRBJ2-7, with a possible D match to TRBD1 (5 bases). The germline CDR1 and CDR2 sequences are MDHEN and SYDVKM. The CDR3 has 14 residues. Trimming stripped 5 bases from V and 0 bases from J, with 11 bases between. The CDR3 DNA follows: TGTGCCAGCAGTAAGGCAGGGATCTCCTACGAGCAGTACTTC. It encodes CASSKAGISYEQYF.

This rearrangement joins TRBV6-5 to TRBJ1-3; a possible D gene is TRBD1 (5 bases). Trimming shortened V by 6 bases and J by 2 bases, and 14 bases separated the two germline ends. The CDR3 totals 15 residues. CDR1 and CDR2 (germline): MNHEY, SVGAGI. CDR3 amino acids: CASRKEGFAGNTIYF. DNA of the CDR3: TGTGCCAGCAGGAAGGAGGGGTTTGCTGGAAACACCATATATTTT.

CDR3 in amino acids: CASSLNRGRREKLFF. The CDR3 coding sequence is TGTGCCAGCAGCTTAAACAGGGGGCGACGGGAAAAACTGTTTTTT. The chain links TRBV5-6 to TRBJ1-4; 9 bases align to TRBD1. The CDR3 has 15 residues. Germline trimming cut 2 bases from V and 8 bases from J; bases unmatched to any gene: 7. Per the germline V gene, CDR1 is SGHDT and CDR2 is YYEEEE.

CDR3 protein: CASRGTGIGTGELFF. The CDR3 DNA follows: TGTGCCAGCAGAGGGACAGGGATAGGCACCGGGGAGCTGTTTTTT. The rearrangement joins TRBV2 to TRBJ2-2; TRBD1 matches 9 bases. Germline V gene lookup returns CDR1 SNHLY and CDR2 FYNNEI. Germline trimming cut 6 bases from V and 4 bases from J; bases unmatched to any gene: 6. This CDR3 has 15 amino acids. Full variable domain (remainder filled in from reference TRBV2 and TRBJ2-2): EPEVTQTPSHQVTQMGQEVILRCVPISNHLYFYWYRQILGQKVEFLVSFYNNEISEKSEIFDDQFSVERPDGSNFTLKIRSTKLEDSAMYFCASRGTGIGTGELFFGEGSRLTVL.

V gene TRBV7-2 combines with J gene TRBJ2-1; D might be TRBD2 (5 bases). V lost 5 bases, J lost 3 bases, and 11 bases lay in between. Germline loops: CDR1 SGHTA, CDR2 FQGNSA. The CDR3 is 14 residues long. The CDR3: CASSQDGNYNEQFF. In DNA form, the CDR3 reads TGTGCCAGCAGCCAGGACGGGAACTACAATGAGCAGTTCTTC. The full variable domain, in which reference TRBV7-2 and TRBJ2-1 provide the parts outside the CDR3, is GAGVSQSPSNKVTEKGKDVELRCDPISGHTALYWYRQSLGQGLEFLIYFQGNSAPDKSGLPSDRFSAERTGGSVSTLTIQRTQQEDSAVYLCASSQDGNYNEQFFGPGTRLTVL.

This sequence joins TRBV18 and TRBJ2-5; 8 bases fit TRBD1. CDR1 and CDR2 (germline): KGHSH, LQKENI. The junction had 7 bases not matched to a gene; V was cut back by 0 bases and J by 7 bases. The CDR3 covers 15 residues. This CDR3 is CASSPPKDREGTQYF. The CDR3 DNA reads TGTGCCAGCTCACCACCTAAGGACAGGGAAGGGACCCAGTACTTC.

The chain recombines TRBV19 with TRBJ1-5; D is ambiguous. Germline V gene data show CDR1 as LNHDA and CDR2 as SQIVND (reference sequence). The V gene lost 6 bases and the J gene lost 1 base, with 13 bases spanning the gap. The CDR3 loop spans 15 amino acids. CDR3 sequence reads: CASREDIRSNQPQHF. Here the CDR3 DNA reads TGTGCCAGTAGAGAGGATATAAGGAGCAATCAGCCCCAGCATTTT.

The gene calls are TRBV5-1 and TRBJ2-3; 12 nucleotides match TRBD2. The V segment lost 0 bases and the J segment 6 bases; nucleotides outside the gene matches: 8. The CDR3 is 17 residues long. The V gene's germline CDR1 is SGHRS and CDR2 YFSETQ. For the CDR3, the DNA is TGCGCCAGCAGCTTGGATTCTAGCGGGGGGGGCCAGGATACGCAGTATTTT. Amino acid sequence: CASSLDSSGGGQDTQYF.

This sequence joins TRBV5-1 and TRBJ1-4, with D possibly matching TRBD1 (5 bases). Germline assignment: CDR1 SGHRS and CDR2 YFSETQ. V was trimmed by 8 bases and J by 2 bases, leaving 16 bases between them. This CDR3 comprises 15 residues. Here the CDR3 reads CARVPGIGTNEKLFF. In DNA form, the CDR3 reads TGCGCCAGGGTGCCAGGGATCGGGACTAATGAAAAACTGTTTTTT.

V gene TRBV6-2 or TRBV6-3 combines with J gene TRBJ2-3; 9 bases are a match to TRBD1. The V gene's germline CDR1 is MNHEY and CDR2 SVGEGT. The CDR3 totals 15 residues. V lost 6 bases and J lost 6; bases outside the gene matches: 10. In DNA, the CDR3 is TGTGCCAGCAGCCAAGACAGGGGGTTTTGGGATACGCAGTATTTT. This translates into CASSQDRGFWDTQYF.

The rearrangement joins TRBV6-5 to TRBJ2-1; TRBD1 matches at 7 bases. The germline gives CDR1 MNHEY, CDR2 SVGAGI. The junction had 3 bases not matched to a gene; V was cut back by 6 bases and J by 4 bases. The CDR3 has 13 residues. CDR3 sequence reads: CASSRQGYNEQFF. DNA for the CDR3: TGTGCCAGCAGCCGACAGGGATACAATGAGCAGTTCTTC.

The rearrangement uses TRBV9 and TRBJ1-2; D is possibly TRBD1 (5 bases). This CDR3 has 14 amino acids. CDR1 and CDR2 (germline): SGDLS, YYNGEE. The V end was cut by 0 bases, the J end by 7 bases, with 13 bases between. DNA for the CDR3: TGTGCCAGCAGCGTAGGAGAAGGGCAGGGTGGCTACACCTTC. As protein: CASSVGEGQGGYTF.

This clone was detected once. The chain has TRBV10-3 and TRBJ1-2; TRBD1 agrees at 8 bases. This CDR3 spans 16 amino acids. Germline trimming cut 3 bases from V and 0 bases from J; bases unmatched to any gene: 6. Germline loops: CDR1 ENHRY, CDR2 SYGVKD. The CDR3: CAISDRDRRTNYGYTF. The CDR3 nucleotides are TGTGCCATCAGTGACCGGGACAGGAGAACTAACTATGGCTACACCTTC.

This rearrangement joins TRBV4-3 to TRBJ2-3; a possible D gene is TRBD2 (5 bases). The CDR3 contains 13 residues. The germline V gene encodes CDR1 LGHNA and CDR2 YSLEER. V was shortened by 3 bases and J by 6 bases, with 10 bases between the two germline ends. The CDR3 sequence: CASSQITGDTQYF. In DNA, the CDR3 is TGCGCCAGCAGCCAGATCACGGGGGATACGCAGTATTTT.

The V and J genes are TRBV19 and TRBJ1-6, with a possible D match to TRBD1 (6 bases). CDR1 is LNHDA and CDR2 is SQIVND in the germline V gene (reference sequence). There are 15 residues in the CDR3. The V end lost 4 bases, the J end lost 6 bases, and 13 bases lay between the germline ends. The CDR3 DNA follows: TGTGCCAGTAGTAGACAGGTGGGAATTAATTCACCCCTCCACTTT. Translation: CASSRQVGINSPLHF.